Shown below are 22 T cell receptor beta chains from a single sample sequenced in a study of vaccination effects on CD4 cells after COVID-19. Their target antigens are unknown. The assay was immunoSEQ multiplex PCR, and TCRdb's table has in-frame clones only and misses some. This sample carries tens of thousands of clones, roughly 70% of them seen once, and the ten largest clones take 20% to 25%. ViraFEST assay sequencing came after antigen-specific CD4+ T cells were expanded with viral peptide pools. CD4+ T cell isolation took place after approximately ten days of culture. According to the study, vaccine recipients showed no prior SARS-CoV-2 infection and negative nucleocapsid antibodies. The sample in question was CD4+ T cells from PBMCs cultured with SARS-CoV-2 spike peptides, obtained before COVID-19 vaccination. These receptors all come from a human donor who received a COVID-19 vaccine.

This sequence joins TRBV7-2 and TRBJ1-6, with unresolved D. The V gene's germline CDR1 is SGHTA and CDR2 FQGNSA. V was trimmed by 9 bases and J by 0 bases, leaving 9 bases between them. The CDR3 covers 14 residues. Here the CDR3 DNA reads TGTGCCAGTGACGGGAGCTCCTATAATTCACCCCTCCACTTT. Its translation is CASDGSSYNSPLHF.

V and J are TRBV7-9 and TRBJ2-3; TRBD2 agrees at 10 bases. After removal of 3 bases from V and 4 bases from J, the junction contained 7 bases not matched to a gene. The CDR3 covers 16 residues. Germline CDR1 reads SEHNR; CDR2 reads FQNEAQ (reference sequence). The CDR3 nucleotides read TGTGCCAGCAGCTTTTTCTCTAGCGGGAGCGCAGATACGCAGTATTTT. Its translation: CASSFFSSGSADTQYF.

V is TRBV24-1 and J is TRBJ2-2, with D tentatively TRBD1 (6 bases). This CDR3 is built from 14 residues. Germline V lookup: CDR1 KGHDR, CDR2 SFDVKD. The germline V and J ends were trimmed by 5 bases and 4 bases, with 10 bases remaining between them. CDR3 bases: TGTGCCACCAGTGTTACAGGGTTCACCGGGGAGCTGTTTTTT. Encoded protein: CATSVTGFTGELFF.

V gene TRBV11-2 combines with J gene TRBJ1-4; D ambiguous. The V and J ends lost 5 bases and 7 bases respectively, with 11 bases between them. From germline, CDR1 is SGHAT and CDR2 FQNNGV. This CDR3 has 13 residues. The CDR3: CASSPSDGEKLFF. As DNA, the CDR3 is TGTGCCAGCAGCCCTTCGGACGGTGAAAAACTGTTTTTT.

The CDR3 is CASSRPPQGPNTEAFF. CDR3 DNA sequence: TGTGCCAGCAGTAGACCCCCACAGGGGCCAAACACTGAAGCTTTCTTT. The chain couples TRBV2 to TRBJ1-1; 7 bases line up with TRBD1. Per the germline V gene, CDR1 is SNHLY and CDR2 is FYNNEI. This CDR3 is built from 16 residues. With V trimmed by 5 bases and J by 2 bases, 11 bases remained unmatched. The full variable domain, its missing parts supplied by reference TRBV2 and TRBJ1-1, is EPEVTQTPSHQVTQMGQEVILRCVPISNHLYFYWYRQILGQKVEFLVSFYNNEISEKSEIFDDQFSVERPDGSNFTLKIRSTKLEDSAMYFCASSRPPQGPNTEAFFGQGTRLTVV.

The V call is TRBV4-3, the J call TRBJ2-1; 16 positions match TRBD2. The CDR3 is made up of 16 amino acids. The germline V gene has CDR1 LGHNA and CDR2 YSLEER. The V and J ends lost 3 bases and 8 bases, in that order; junction bases with no gene match: 4. Written as DNA, the CDR3 is TGCGCCAGCAGCCAGGGGGGGACTAGCGGGGGGGATGAGCAGTTCTTC. Its protein is CASSQGGTSGGDEQFF.

A few counts support this clone. The chain combines TRBV12-3 or TRBV12-4 with TRBJ1-1; D might be TRBD1 (6 bases). Trimming took 5 bases from V and 7 from J, leaving 14 bases between them. CDR3 length: 13 residues. The CDR3 region is CASSTIGQLEAFF. CDR3 DNA: TGTGCCAGCAGTACTATAGGACAGCTTGAAGCTTTCTTT.

This clone has only one observation. The V and J genes are TRBV7-9 and TRBJ2-1; 8 bases line up with TRBD2. This CDR3 has 17 residues. Germline values: CDR1 SEHNR, CDR2 FQNEAQ (reference sequence). V shed 5 bases and J 0 bases; nucleotides not matched to a gene: 9. CDR3 sequence reads: CASSPPSGRSSYNEQFF. The CDR3 DNA reads TGTGCCAGCAGCCCCCCTAGCGGGCGGAGCTCCTACAATGAGCAGTTCTTC.

The genes are TRBV6-5 and TRBJ1-5; D may be TRBD1 (6 bases). V was shortened by 6 bases and J by 6 bases, with 18 bases between the two germline ends. Germline assignment: CDR1 MNHEY and CDR2 SVGAGI. This CDR3 is built from 15 residues. The CDR3 DNA follows: TGTGCCAGCAGGATCCCGGGCACCAGGGGTCAGCCCCAGCATTTT. This sequence encodes CASRIPGTRGQPQHF.

CDR3 sequence reads: CASSQGLADRGFSPLHF. CDR3 DNA sequence: TGTGCCAGCAGCCAAGGCTTGGCGGACAGGGGATTCTCACCCCTCCACTTT. V gene TRBV4-2 combines with J gene TRBJ1-6, with 9 bases aligning to TRBD1. From germline, CDR1 is LGHNA and CDR2 YNFKEQ. V trimming: 1 base; J trimming: 10 bases; junction bases outside the gene matches: 11. CDR3 length: 17 amino acids.

V and J are TRBV29-1 and TRBJ1-2; TRBD1 aligns across 7 bases. V gave up 3 bases and J gave up 7 bases; unmatched junction bases: 17. Germline V CDR1 and CDR2: SQVTM, ANQGSEA. This CDR3 is built from 16 residues. As DNA, the CDR3 is TGCAGCGTTGAGCCGGCGACATGGAGGGGGCCGGGTGGCTACACCTTC. This codes for CSVEPATWRGPGGYTF.

The genes are TRBV28 and TRBJ2-5, with D uncertain. V shed 2 bases and J shed 1 base, with 8 bases lying between them. CDR3 length: 14 residues. The V gene's germline CDR1 is MDHEN and CDR2 SYDVKM. CDR3 coding DNA: TGTGCCAGCAGTTTACGGGCAGGCCAAGAGACCCAGTACTTC. Protein sequence: CASSLRAGQETQYF.

This clone was detected a few times. The V call is TRBV9, the J call TRBJ2-7; D is possibly TRBD1 (6 bases). Germline V gives CDR1 SGDLS, CDR2 YYNGEE. The CDR3 covers 15 residues. With 2 bases removed from V and 0 bases from J, the gap between germline ends came to 12 bases. CDR3 sequence: CASSVGQSVSYEQYF. The CDR3 DNA is TGTGCCAGCAGCGTTGGACAGTCCGTCTCCTACGAGCAGTACTTC.

This chain links TRBV11-2 with TRBJ2-3; possibly TRBD2 for D (7 bases). Trimming took 5 bases from V and 2 from J, leaving 20 bases between them. The CDR3 has 17 amino acids. Germline values: CDR1 SGHAT, CDR2 FQNNGV. In DNA, the CDR3 is TGTGCCAGCAGCCAAACCCTGGGGGGGGGCCCCACAGATACGCAGTATTTT. This codes for CASSQTLGGGPTDTQYF.

The rearrangement uses TRBV5-1 and TRBJ2-1; D unresolved. The CDR3 runs 14 residues. Trimming removed 4 bases at V and 5 bases at J, with 13 bases between. Germline CDR1 reads SGHRS; CDR2 reads YFSETQ. In nucleotides, the CDR3 is TGCGCCAGCAGCGCCCGACGGCCTAACAATGAGCAGTTCTTC. Its protein is CASSARRPNNEQFF.

This clone was seen more than once but under ten times. The chain couples TRBV20-1 to TRBJ2-1; no reliable D call. Trimming took off 3 bases at V and 0 bases at J, with 6 bases between the two ends. Germline-derived CDR1 and CDR2 are DFQATT and SNEGSKA (reference sequence). The CDR3 covers 13 residues. CDR3 in DNA: TGCAGTGCTAGTCCCGTCTCCTACAATGAGCAGTTCTTC. It translates to CSASPVSYNEQFF.

The chain employs TRBV7-9 and TRBJ2-1; no reliable D call. The V gene's germline CDR1 is SEHNR and CDR2 FQNEAQ (reference sequence). The CDR3 covers 15 residues. The V and J ends lost 1 base and 5 bases respectively, with 12 bases between them. In nucleotides, the CDR3 is TGTGCCAGCAGCTTAGATGGGCTATACAACAATGAGCAGTTCTTC. Translated, it gives CASSLDGLYNNEQFF.

CDR3 nucleotide sequence: TGCGCCAGCAGCTTGGGACAGGGTAACGAGCAGTACTTC. It is translated as CASSLGQGNEQYF. This chain uses TRBV5-1 with TRBJ2-7, with TRBD1 matching 7 bases. The CDR3 is 13 residues long. Germline-derived CDR1 and CDR2 are SGHRS and YFSETQ. The trim removed 0 bases at V and 5 bases at J, leaving 2 bases unmatched.

The chain uses TRBV10-2 and TRBJ2-5, with 10 bases identical to TRBD2. The junction had 7 bases not matched to a gene; V was cut back by 6 bases and J by 3 bases. The CDR3 is 15 residues long. From germline, CDR1 is WSHSY and CDR2 SAAADI. The DNA for the CDR3 is TGCGCCAGCAGCGTAGCGGGGGGCCCAAAAGAGACCCAGTACTTC. This translates into CASSVAGGPKETQYF.

This clone has a handful of counts. V and J are TRBV10-3 and TRBJ2-1; tentatively, D is TRBD1 or TRBD2 (6 bases each). CDR1 is ENHRY, CDR2 SYGVKD, per germline. The CDR3 totals 12 residues. V gave up 8 bases and J gave up 9 bases, with 14 bases separating them. Here the CDR3 reads CAIGRGGPEQFF. The CDR3 nucleotides read TGTGCCATCGGGAGAGGGGGGCCTGAGCAGTTCTTC.

This clone was counted a single time. The chain combines TRBV12-3 or TRBV12-4 with TRBJ2-5; 7 bases fit TRBD2. The CDR3 contains 12 residues. J gave up 5 bases and V 8 bases, and 5 bases lay outside the gene matches. The CDR3 DNA sequence: TGTGCCAGCGGGACTAACCGGGAGACCCAGTACTTC. This codes for CASGTNRETQYF.

The chain combines TRBV4-1 with TRBJ1-4; D uncertain. Germline loops: CDR1 MGHRA, CDR2 YSYEKL. This CDR3 is 13 amino acids long. Trimming took 2 bases from V and 5 from J, leaving 6 bases between them. The DNA of the CDR3 is TGCGCCAGCAGCCAATGGAGGAATGAAAAACTGTTTTTT. As protein: CASSQWRNEKLFF.